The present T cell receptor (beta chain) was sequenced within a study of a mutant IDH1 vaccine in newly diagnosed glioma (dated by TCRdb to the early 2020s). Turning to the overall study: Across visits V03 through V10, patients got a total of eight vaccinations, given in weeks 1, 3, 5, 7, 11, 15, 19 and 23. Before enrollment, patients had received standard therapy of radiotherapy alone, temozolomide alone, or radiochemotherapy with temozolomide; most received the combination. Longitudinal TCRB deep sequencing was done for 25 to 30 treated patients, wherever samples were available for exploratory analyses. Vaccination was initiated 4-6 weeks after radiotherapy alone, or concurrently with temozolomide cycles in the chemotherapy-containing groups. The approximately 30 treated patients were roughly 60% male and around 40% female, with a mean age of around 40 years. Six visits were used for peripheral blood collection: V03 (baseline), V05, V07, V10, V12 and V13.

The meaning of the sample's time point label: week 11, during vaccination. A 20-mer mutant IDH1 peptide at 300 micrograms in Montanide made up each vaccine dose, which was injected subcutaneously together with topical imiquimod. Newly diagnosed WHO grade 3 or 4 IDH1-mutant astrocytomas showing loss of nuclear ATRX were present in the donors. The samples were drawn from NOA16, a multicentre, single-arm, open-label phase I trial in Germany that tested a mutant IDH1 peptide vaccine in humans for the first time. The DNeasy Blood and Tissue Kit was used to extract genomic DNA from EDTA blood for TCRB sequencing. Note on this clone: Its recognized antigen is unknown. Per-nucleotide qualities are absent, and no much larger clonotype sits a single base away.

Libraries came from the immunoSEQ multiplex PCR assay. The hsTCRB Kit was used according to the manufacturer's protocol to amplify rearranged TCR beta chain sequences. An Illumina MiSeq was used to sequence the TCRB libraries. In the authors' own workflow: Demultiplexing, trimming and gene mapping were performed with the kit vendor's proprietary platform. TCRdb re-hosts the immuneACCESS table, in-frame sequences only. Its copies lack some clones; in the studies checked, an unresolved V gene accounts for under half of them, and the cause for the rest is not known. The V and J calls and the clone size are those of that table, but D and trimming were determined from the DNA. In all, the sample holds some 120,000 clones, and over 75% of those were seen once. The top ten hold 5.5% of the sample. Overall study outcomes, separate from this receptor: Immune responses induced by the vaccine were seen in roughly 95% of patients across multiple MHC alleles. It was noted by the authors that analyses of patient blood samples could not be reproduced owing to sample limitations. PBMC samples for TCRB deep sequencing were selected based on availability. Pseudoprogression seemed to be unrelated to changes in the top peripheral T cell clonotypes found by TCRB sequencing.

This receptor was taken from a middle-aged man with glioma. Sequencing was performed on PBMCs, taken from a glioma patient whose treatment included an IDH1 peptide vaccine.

At the DNA level, the sequence is TGTGCCAGCAGCCAAGATCTACCGACAGGGATGAGTGAAAAACTGTTTTTT. The resulting protein is CASSQDLPTGMSEKLFF. The sequence links TRBV4-2 to TRBJ1-4, with 7 central nucleotides matching TRBD1. V is trimmed back by 0 bases and J by 7 bases, and the junction contains 11 bases that no gene match accounts for. The cysteine opens and the phenylalanine closes a CDR3 of 17 amino acids. The retained sequence is limited to the CDR3, 51 bases, with the frame set at the first base. According to the germline V gene, CDR1 reads LGHNA and CDR2 reads YNFKEQ.